This T cell receptor beta chain stems from a study of T cell changes during pregnancy in multiple sclerosis. Using immunoSEQ multiplex PCR, the repertoire was profiled, and TCRdb retains in-frame clones only, with some absent. The repertoire holds roughly 40,000 clones, roughly nine tenths seen once, with less than 0.7% in the top ten. Between the trimmed V and J ends, which lost 4 bases and 0 bases, there was a span of 12 bases. The CDR3 covers 15 residues. Germline CDR1 SQVTM, CDR2 ANQGSEA. The specimen comprised CD4+ T cells from peripheral blood mononuclear cells, sampled in the first trimester of pregnancy. This receptor was taken from a female donor with multiple sclerosis, enrolled in a pregnancy study. The rearrangement joins TRBV29-1 to TRBJ1-4; TRBD1 might be the D (5 bases). The CDR3 is CSVGGGTSTNEKLFF. The CDR3 DNA sequence: TGCAGCGTTGGGGGGGGGACCTCAACTAATGAAAAACTGTTTTTT.